This entry lists 5 T cell receptor beta chains sequenced from one sample in a study of blood T cells in healthy people across ages. A second about 7 to 11 cycle PCR used barcoded and J-beta primers. MiXCR, run by TCRdb on the 5' RACE reads, gives a single entry per CDR3 protein. The sample records about 2 million distinct CDR3 sequences, about 50% being singletons. Sequenced sample: blood. The receptors here all came from a woman in her thirties or forties in good health.

This rearrangement joins TRBV4-1 to TRBJ1-6; D not certain. The germline V gene has CDR1 MGHRA and CDR2 YSYEKL. V was pared by 2 bases and J by 2 bases, with 4 bases between. The CDR3 extends over 14 amino acids. The CDR3 DNA is TGCGCCAGCAGCCAATCGGCCTATAATTCACCCCTCCACTTT. Residues: CASSQSAYNSPLHF.

The V gene is TRBV2, the J gene TRBJ2-5, with TRBD2 as a possible D gene (6 bases). CDR1 and CDR2 (germline): SNHLY, FYNNEI. Deletions cut 8 bases from V and 7 bases from J, with 14 bases between. The CDR3 sequence is 12 residues long. The CDR3 nucleotides read TGTGCCAGCCCGGGAGCGCTGGGGACCCAGTACTTC. It is translated as CASPGALGTQYF.

This clonotype has just a few counts. The chain couples TRBV15 to TRBJ1-2; no clear D gene. The CDR3 length is 14 residues. The V gene lost 3 bases and the J gene lost 2 bases, with 10 bases spanning the gap. The V gene's germline CDR1 is LNHNV and CDR2 YYDKDF (reference sequence). CDR3 coding DNA: TGTGCCACCAGCAGTATTTCCCTAAACTATGGCTACACCTTC. Translation: CATSSISLNYGYTF. The whole variable domain, remainder taken from reference TRBV15 and TRBJ1-2, is DAMVIQNPRYQVTQFGKPVTLSCSQTLNHNVMYWYQQKSSQAPKLLFHYYDKDFNNEADTPDNFQSRRPNTSFCFLDIRSPGLGDTAMYLCATSSISLNYGYTFGSGTRLTVV.

This clonotype appeared once. The V call is TRBV20-1, the J call TRBJ2-3, with D unclear. The CDR3 spans 15 residues. Per germline, CDR1 DFQATT and CDR2 SNEGSKA (reference sequence). Deletions cut 1 base from V and 2 bases from J, with 13 bases between. The CDR3 DNA sequence: TGCAGTGCTAGAGGCCGCCATAAACACACAGATACGCAGTATTTT. It yields the protein CSARGRHKHTDTQYF.

CDR3 residues: CASTKERRRNEQFF. The DNA for the CDR3 is TGTGCCAGCACCAAGGAGAGGCGGCGGAATGAGCAGTTCTTC. The chain carries TRBV7-2 and TRBJ2-1; unclear D gene. V was shortened by 7 bases and J by 7 bases, with 17 bases between the two germline ends. The CDR3 spans 14 residues. Germline assignment: CDR1 SGHTA and CDR2 FQGNSA.